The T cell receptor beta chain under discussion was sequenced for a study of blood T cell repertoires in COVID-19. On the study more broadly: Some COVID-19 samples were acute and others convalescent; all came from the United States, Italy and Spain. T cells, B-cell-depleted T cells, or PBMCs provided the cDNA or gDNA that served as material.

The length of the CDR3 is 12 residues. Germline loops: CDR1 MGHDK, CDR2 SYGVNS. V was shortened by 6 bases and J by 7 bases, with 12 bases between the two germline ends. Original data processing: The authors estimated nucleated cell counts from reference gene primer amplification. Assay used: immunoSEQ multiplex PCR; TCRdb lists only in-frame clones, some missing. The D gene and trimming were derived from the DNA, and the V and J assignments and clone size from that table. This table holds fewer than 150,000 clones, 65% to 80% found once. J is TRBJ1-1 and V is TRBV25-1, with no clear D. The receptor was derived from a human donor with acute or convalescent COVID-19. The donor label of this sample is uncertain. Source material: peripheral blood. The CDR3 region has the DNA TGTGCCAGCAGGCGGGGAACCAGTGAAGCTTTCTTT. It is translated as CASRRGTSEAFF.